The clone carrying this TCR beta chain was seen at least ten times. What it binds is unknown. Drawn at first hyperthyroidism diagnosis, the blood sample preceded any ophthalmopathy symptoms. Trimming removed 5 bases at V and 2 bases at J, with 7 bases between. Germline loops: CDR1 SEHNR, CDR2 FQNEAQ (reference sequence). The CDR3 loop spans 12 amino acids. The sample comes from a study of T cells in Graves' hyperthyroidism and ophthalmopathy. Whole-study context: Prior to any treatment, at the point of initial diagnosis, peripheral blood was collected. General study points: Peripheral blood also featured most of the thyroid clonotypes expanded above 0.001.

RNA transcripts gave rise to amplified TCR beta CDR3 regions. Primed by the HTBI set, a first-round RT-PCR was run on the TCR CDR3. TCRdb re-derived calls from the multiplex PCR reads in MiXCR, one entry per CDR3 protein. The sample consists of about 300,000 distinct CDR3 sequences, 13% of them appearing once. The TCR was taken from a woman in her twenties or thirties with Graves' hyperthyroidism that later progressed to Graves' ophthalmopathy. The sample consisted of blood. The rearrangement joins TRBV7-9 to TRBJ2-7; D is perhaps TRBD2 (6 bases). The CDR3 DNA is TGTGCCAGCAGCGCGGGAACCTACGAGCAGTACTTC. Translation: CASSAGTYEQYF.